The next 29 T cell receptor beta chains were all read from a single sample in a study of immune evolution from preneoplasia to lung adenocarcinoma. Profiling relied on immunoSEQ multiplex PCR, and the TCRdb table lists in-frame clones only, not all of them. Of just over 9,000 clones listed, roughly 77% are singletons. Sequenced input: FFPE lung adenocarcinoma in situ tissue. Receptors were obtained from a person between 65 and 80 years old with lung adenocarcinoma.

CDR3 protein: CSVGGTGSSYEQYF. Written as DNA, the CDR3 is TGCAGCGTTGGAGGGACAGGGAGCTCCTACGAGCAGTACTTC. The chain carries TRBV29-1 and TRBJ2-7; 9 bases line up with TRBD1. With V trimmed by 4 bases and J by 0 bases, 4 bases remained unmatched. Germline V lookup: CDR1 SQVTM, CDR2 ANQGSEA. The CDR3 has 14 amino acids.

The rearrangement joins TRBV6-1 to TRBJ2-5; TRBD1 agrees at 9 bases. Looked up from germline, CDR1 is MNHNS and CDR2 is SASEGT. With 6 bases clipped from V and 5 bases from J, the junction kept 7 bases outside the gene matches. The CDR3 spans 14 residues. CDR3 residues: CASRVRTGDETQYF. CDR3 nucleotides: TGTGCCAGCAGAGTAAGGACAGGGGACGAGACCCAGTACTTC.

The V gene is TRBV19, the J gene TRBJ1-1; 8 bases map to TRBD1. Germline trimming cut 7 bases from V and 2 bases from J; bases unmatched to any gene: 9. Per germline, CDR1 LNHDA and CDR2 SQIVND (reference sequence). CDR3 size: 15 residues. The CDR3 loop is CASKRAGQGNTEAFF. The CDR3 coding sequence is TGTGCCAGTAAGAGGGCCGGACAGGGAAACACTGAAGCTTTCTTT.

The gene calls are TRBV7-2 and TRBJ1-2; the match to TRBD1 covers 9 bases. The germline CDR1 and CDR2 sequences are SGHTA and FQGNSA. The CDR3 is 14 amino acids. V lost 3 bases, J lost 4 bases, and 3 bases stayed unmatched. As DNA, the CDR3 is TGTGCCAGCAGCTTGACAGGGGGGGGCTATGGCTACACCTTC. This gives the protein CASSLTGGGYGYTF.

The chain is built from TRBV28 and TRBJ2-3; D is unclear. The V and J ends lost 10 bases and 7 bases respectively, with 9 bases between them. The germline V gene has CDR1 MDHEN and CDR2 SYDVKM. The CDR3 consists of 10 residues. CDR3 in amino acids: CATMTNTQYF. The CDR3 nucleotides are TGTGCCACCATGACGAATACGCAGTATTTT.

The chain combines TRBV7-6 with TRBJ2-3; no firm D call. V was cut by 5 bases and J by 5 bases, with 8 bases left in between. The CDR3 consists of 12 residues. Germline V CDR1 and CDR2: SGHVS, FNYEAQ. CDR3 residues: CASSPTGDTQYF. CDR3 DNA sequence: TGTGCCAGCAGCCCGACCGGAGATACGCAGTATTTT.

Of note for this clone: Additional DNA sequences in this sample encode the identical CDR3. The V and J genes are TRBV18 and TRBJ1-5, with D possibly being TRBD1 (5 bases). Trimming removed 6 bases from V and 3 bases from J, with 9 bases in between. Germline assignment: CDR1 KGHSH and CDR2 LQKENI. The CDR3 length is 13 residues. The CDR3 DNA is TGTGCCAGCTCCCGGGGGGACAATCAGCCCCAGCATTTT. Its protein product is CASSRGDNQPQHF. The complete variable domain, with remaining parts taken from reference TRBV18 and TRBJ1-5, reads NAGVMQNPRHLVRRRGQEARLRCSPMKGHSHVYWYRQLPEEGLKFMVYLQKENIIDESGMPKERFSAEFPKEGPSILRIQQVVRGDSAAYFCASSRGDNQPQHFGDGTRLSIL.

The chain employs TRBV27 and TRBJ1-5, with D unresolved. The CDR3 has 12 residues. Trimming took 3 bases from V and 5 from J, leaving 5 bases between them. The V gene's germline CDR1 is MNHEY and CDR2 SMNVEV (reference sequence). The CDR3 loop is CASSFLDQPQHF. In DNA, the CDR3 is TGTGCCAGCAGTTTTTTGGATCAGCCCCAGCATTTT.

The rearrangement links TRBV11-2 to TRBJ2-3; unclear D gene. From germline, CDR1 is SGHAT and CDR2 FQNNGV. The CDR3 spans 15 residues. V was clipped by 3 bases and J by 3 bases, with 13 bases between them. Written as DNA, the CDR3 is TGTGCCAGCAGCTTCGGTAGGGTGAGGACAGATACGCAGTATTTT. Encoded protein: CASSFGRVRTDTQYF.

V and J are TRBV12-5 and TRBJ2-5, with TRBD2 identical over 12 bases. Trimming cost V 1 base and J 0 bases; bases outside gene matches: 0. This CDR3 is built from 16 residues. Germline V gene sequence: CDR1 LGHNT, CDR2 FRNRAP. In DNA, the CDR3 is TGTGCTAGTGGTTTGGGGACTAGCGGGAACCAAGAGACCCAGTACTTC. Encoded protein: CASGLGTSGNQETQYF.

A note on this clone: The junction departs from the called germline gene at one end, perhaps through a read error. Other DNA sequences in this specimen translate into the identical CDR3. The rearrangement joins TRBV6-6 to TRBJ2-1, with unresolved D. The CDR3 extends over 14 amino acids. Germline lookup yields CDR1 MNHNY and CDR2 SVGAGI (reference sequence). This CDR3 reads CASSYSEGWNEQFF. CDR3 in DNA: TGTGCCAGCAGCTACTCAGAAGGGTGGAATGAGCAGTTCTTC.

The chain joins TRBV10-3 to TRBJ1-2; 7 bases agree with TRBD1. The V segment lost 2 bases and the J segment 4 bases; nucleotides outside the gene matches: 4. CDR3 length: 14 amino acids. The germline gives CDR1 ENHRY, CDR2 SYGVKD. Written as DNA, the CDR3 is TGTGCCATCAGTGAGGGCAGGGGGGCCTATGGCTACACCTTC. As protein: CAISEGRGAYGYTF.

The rearrangement links TRBV5-1 to TRBJ2-1; 10 bases align to TRBD2. V trimming: 4 bases; J trimming: 3 bases; junction bases outside the gene matches: 4. Germline CDR1 SGHRS, CDR2 YFSETQ. The CDR3 length is 15 residues. CDR3 protein: CASSQAGGGYNEQFF. The CDR3 coding sequence is TGCGCCAGCAGCCAAGCGGGAGGGGGCTACAATGAGCAGTTCTTC.

The chain employs TRBV9 and TRBJ1-4, with TRBD1 matching 9 bases. CDR1 is SGDLS and CDR2 is YYNGEE in the germline V gene. The V and J ends lost 4 bases and 8 bases, in that order; junction bases with no gene match: 6. CDR3 length: 14 amino acids. CDR3 residues: CASSWTGADEKLFF. CDR3 nucleotide sequence: TGTGCCAGCAGCTGGACAGGGGCGGACGAAAAACTGTTTTTT.

This clone has just one count. This chain connects TRBV27 to TRBJ2-3, with a possible D match to TRBD2 (5 bases). V lost 4 bases and J 1 base, leaving 18 bases between the germline ends. In germline, CDR1 is MNHEY, CDR2 SMNVEV (reference sequence). The CDR3 spans 17 residues. For the CDR3, the DNA is TGTGCCAGCAGTTATGTCGGCCGGGGATATGGCACAGATACGCAGTATTTT. Protein sequence: CASSYVGRGYGTDTQYF.

The chain employs TRBV11-2 and TRBJ1-2, with D maybe TRBD1 (5 bases). Trimming took 2 bases from V and 6 from J, leaving 13 bases between them. Germline V CDR1 and CDR2: SGHAT, FQNNGV. This CDR3 has 14 residues. CDR3 region: CASSLSGGSNGYTF. CDR3 nucleotide sequence: TGTGCCAGCAGCTTAAGCGGGGGGAGTAATGGCTACACCTTC. Based on the CDR3 plus reference TRBV11-2 and TRBJ1-2, the full variable domain is EAGVAQSPRYKIIEKRQSVAFWCNPISGHATLYWYQQILGQGPKLLIQFQNNGVVDDSQLPKDRFSAERLKGVDSTLKIQPAKLEDSAVYLCASSLSGGSNGYTFGSGTRLTVV.

V gene TRBV10-3 combines with J gene TRBJ2-3; 7 nucleotides match TRBD1. V shed 4 bases, J shed 0 bases, and the junction held 13 bases outside the gene matches. The germline gives CDR1 ENHRY, CDR2 SYGVKD. CDR3 size: 18 residues. The CDR3 spells CAISVPSPDRTSTDTQYF. In nucleotides, the CDR3 is TGTGCCATCAGTGTGCCGAGCCCGGACAGGACTAGCACAGATACGCAGTATTTT.

The rearrangement joins TRBV7-9 to TRBJ2-1; perhaps TRBD2 as D (5 bases). Deletions cut 5 bases from V and 0 bases from J, with 20 bases between. Germline V gene lookup returns CDR1 SEHNR and CDR2 FQNEAQ (reference sequence). The length of the CDR3 is 18 residues. CDR3 in DNA: TGTGCCAGCAGCAATACCCGAGGGCCGGGGATCTCCTACAATGAGCAGTTCTTC. Amino acid sequence: CASSNTRGPGISYNEQFF.

This clone showed up just once. At one end the junction does not follow the germline gene, possibly because of a read error. Other nucleotide sequences in the sample specify the same CDR3. This sequence joins TRBV7-7 and TRBJ2-3, with 8 bases aligning to TRBD1. From germline, CDR1 is SSHAT and CDR2 FNYEAQ (reference sequence). This CDR3 spans 14 amino acids. The DNA of the CDR3 is TGTGCTAGCACCGGACAGGGCGACACGGATACGCAGTATTTT. Translation: CASTGQGDTDTQYF.

CDR3 residues: CASSYPGSYGYTF. As DNA, the CDR3 is TGTGCCAGCAGTTACCCAGGGAGCTATGGCTACACCTTC. V gene TRBV6-5 combines with J gene TRBJ1-2; tentatively, D is TRBD1 (5 bases). This CDR3 is built from 13 residues. The ends were cut back, 2 bases at V and 4 bases at J, with 8 bases in the middle. Germline V lookup: CDR1 MNHEY, CDR2 SVGAGI.

The V call is TRBV11-2, the J call TRBJ2-3; D is undetermined. The CDR3 contains 11 residues. V was cut by 7 bases and J by 2 bases, with 4 bases left in between. Per germline, CDR1 SGHAT and CDR2 FQNNGV. The CDR3 loop reads CASTSTDTQYF. Here the CDR3 DNA reads TGTGCCAGCACATCCACAGATACGCAGTATTTT.

This clone has a handful of counts. This rearrangement joins TRBV10-3 to TRBJ2-7; D may match TRBD1 or TRBD2 (6 bases each). Trimming cost V 8 bases and J 2 bases, with 16 bases left between them. The CDR3 is made up of 14 amino acids. Per the germline V gene, CDR1 is ENHRY and CDR2 is SYGVKD. CDR3 in amino acids: CAILQGRGAYEQYF. The CDR3 DNA reads as TGTGCCATCCTACAGGGAAGGGGGGCCTACGAGCAGTACTTC.

V and J are TRBV19 and TRBJ2-1, with D uncertain. This CDR3 region has 13 residues. V was pared by 2 bases and J by 5 bases, with 7 bases between. Germline V gene lookup returns CDR1 LNHDA and CDR2 SQIVND (reference sequence). The chain's CDR3 is CASSIFRNNEQFF. DNA of the CDR3: TGTGCCAGTAGTATATTCCGCAACAATGAGCAGTTCTTC.

The chain is built from TRBV9 and TRBJ2-1, with TRBD2 matching 8 bases. This CDR3 comprises 14 residues. V was pared by 3 bases and J by 2 bases, with 1 base of the junction left unmatched. From germline, CDR1 is SGDLS and CDR2 YYNGEE. The DNA for the CDR3 is TGTGCCAGCAGCGCGGGACTAGCCTACAATGAGCAGTTCTTC. Protein: CASSAGLAYNEQFF.

The DNA of the CDR3 is TGTGCCAGCAGCTCCGGTGGGAGTTACCTTGGCTACACCTTC. Encoded protein: CASSSGGSYLGYTF. The chain employs TRBV7-6 and TRBJ1-2; D remains unclear. Per germline, CDR1 SGHVS and CDR2 FNYEAQ. The CDR3 totals 14 residues. The V and J ends lost 4 bases and 7 bases respectively, with 16 bases between them.

V usage is TRBV5-1 and J usage is TRBJ2-7; D may match TRBD1 or TRBD2 (5 bases each). V lost 3 bases to trimming and J lost 4 bases, with 14 bases between them. The germline CDR1 and CDR2 sequences are SGHRS and YFSETQ. This CDR3 spans 14 amino acids. CDR3 region: CASSSYMGEYEQYF. DNA for the CDR3: TGCGCCAGCAGCTCTTACATGGGGGAATACGAGCAGTACTTC.

This chain links TRBV11-2 with TRBJ1-5; D is ambiguous. The CDR3 has 14 residues. CDR1 SGHAT and CDR2 FQNNGV come from the germline V gene. Trimming took off 1 base at V and 3 bases at J, with 7 bases between the two ends. CDR3: CASSLGTLNQPQHF. CDR3 in DNA: TGTGCCAGCAGCTTAGGTACCCTCAATCAGCCCCAGCATTTT.

The V call is TRBV6-5, the J call TRBJ1-1; D not certain. Germline CDR1 MNHEY, CDR2 SVGAGI. The V end was cut by 0 bases, the J end by 1 base, with 9 bases between. The CDR3 extends over 15 amino acids. The chain's CDR3 is CASSYSRGQNTEAFF. In DNA, the CDR3 is TGTGCCAGCAGTTACTCTCGTGGCCAGAACACTGAAGCTTTCTTT.

The V gene is TRBV12-5, the J gene TRBJ1-1; D is undetermined. The CDR3 length is 13 residues. CDR1 is LGHNT and CDR2 is FRNRAP in the germline V gene. The V gene lost 1 base and the J gene lost 2 bases, with 5 bases spanning the gap. The CDR3 DNA is TGTGCTAGTGGTTTGGGCTACAACACTGAAGCTTTCTTT. This sequence encodes CASGLGYNTEAFF.